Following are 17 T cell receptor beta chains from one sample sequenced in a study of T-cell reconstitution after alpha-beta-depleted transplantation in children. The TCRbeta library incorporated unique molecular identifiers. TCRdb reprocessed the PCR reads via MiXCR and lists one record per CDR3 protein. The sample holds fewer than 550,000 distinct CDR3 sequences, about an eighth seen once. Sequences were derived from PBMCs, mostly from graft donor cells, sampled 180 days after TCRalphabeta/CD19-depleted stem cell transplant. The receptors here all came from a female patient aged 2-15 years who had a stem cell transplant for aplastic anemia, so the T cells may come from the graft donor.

DNA for the CDR3: TGCGCCAGCAGCTCCCGGTGGACAGGGGAAGAGACCCAGTACTTC. Translated: CASSSRWTGEETQYF. This chain links TRBV5-1 with TRBJ2-5, with TRBD1 matching 9 bases. CDR3 length: 15 residues. Germline CDR1 and CDR2: SGHRS and YFSETQ. V shed 3 bases, J shed 3 bases, and the junction held 6 bases outside the gene matches.

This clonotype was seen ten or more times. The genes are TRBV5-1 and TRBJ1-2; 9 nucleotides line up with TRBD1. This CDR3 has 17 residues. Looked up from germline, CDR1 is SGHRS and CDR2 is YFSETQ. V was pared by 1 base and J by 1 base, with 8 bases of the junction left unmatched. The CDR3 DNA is TGCGCCAGCAGCTTGTACCGCCCGGGACAGGGTAACTATGGCTACACCTTC. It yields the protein CASSLYRPGQGNYGYTF.

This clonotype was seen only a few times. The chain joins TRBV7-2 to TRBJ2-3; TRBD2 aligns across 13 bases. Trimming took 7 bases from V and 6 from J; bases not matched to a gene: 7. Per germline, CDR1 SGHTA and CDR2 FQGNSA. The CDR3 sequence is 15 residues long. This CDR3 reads CASTTSGRAGDTQYF. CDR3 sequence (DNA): TGTGCCAGCACCACTAGCGGGAGGGCCGGGGATACGCAGTATTTT.

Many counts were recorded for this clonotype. CDR3 DNA sequence: TGTGCCAGCAGCCCAACAGGGGGCCCCCATGAGCAGTTCTTC. Translated, it gives CASSPTGGPHEQFF. The chain links TRBV7-2 to TRBJ2-1; TRBD1 aligns across 9 bases. Germline CDR1 and CDR2: SGHTA and FQGNSA. V was pared by 5 bases and J by 8 bases, with 7 bases of the junction left unmatched. The CDR3 contains 14 residues.

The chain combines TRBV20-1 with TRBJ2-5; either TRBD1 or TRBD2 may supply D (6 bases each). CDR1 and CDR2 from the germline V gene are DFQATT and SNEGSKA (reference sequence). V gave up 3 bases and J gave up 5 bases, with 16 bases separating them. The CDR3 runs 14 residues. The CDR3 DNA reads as TGCAGTGCTAGGGGGGCGTGGAGGGTTGAGACCCAGTACTTC. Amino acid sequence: CSARGAWRVETQYF.

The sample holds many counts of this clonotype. The CDR3 loop is CASSAPRSGRVLGELFF. CDR3 DNA: TGTGCCAGCAGCGCCCCCCGTAGCGGGAGGGTTTTGGGGGAGCTGTTTTTT. The chain joins TRBV9 to TRBJ2-2; 11 nucleotides align to TRBD2. The CDR3 totals 17 residues. J lost 8 bases, V lost 3 bases, and 12 bases had no gene match. The germline CDR1 and CDR2 sequences are SGDLS and YYNGEE.

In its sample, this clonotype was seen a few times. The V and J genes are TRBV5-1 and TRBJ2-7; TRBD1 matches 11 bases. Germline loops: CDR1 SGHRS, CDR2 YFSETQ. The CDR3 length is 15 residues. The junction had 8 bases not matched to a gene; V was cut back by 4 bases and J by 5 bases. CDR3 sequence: CASSAGDRGNDEQYF. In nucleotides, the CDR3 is TGCGCCAGCAGCGCCGGGGACAGGGGGAATGACGAGCAGTACTTC.

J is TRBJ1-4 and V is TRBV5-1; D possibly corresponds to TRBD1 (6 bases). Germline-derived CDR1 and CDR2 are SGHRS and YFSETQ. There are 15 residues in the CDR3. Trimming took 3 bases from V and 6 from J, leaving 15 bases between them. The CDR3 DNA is TGCGCCAGCAGCTGGAAAAGGACAGAGCATGAAAAACTGTTTTTT. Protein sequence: CASSWKRTEHEKLFF.

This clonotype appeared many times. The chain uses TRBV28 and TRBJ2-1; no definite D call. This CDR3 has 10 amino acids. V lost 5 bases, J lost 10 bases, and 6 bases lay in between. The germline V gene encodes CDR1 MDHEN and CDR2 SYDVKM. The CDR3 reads CASSSWEQFF. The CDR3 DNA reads TGTGCCAGCAGTAGCTGGGAGCAGTTCTTC.

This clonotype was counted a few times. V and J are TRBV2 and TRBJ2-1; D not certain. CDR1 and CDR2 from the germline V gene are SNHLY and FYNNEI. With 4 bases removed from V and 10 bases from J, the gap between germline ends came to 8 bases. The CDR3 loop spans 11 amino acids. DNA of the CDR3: TGTGCCAGCAGTGTAGGTGGCGAGCAGTTCTTC. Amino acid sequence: CASSVGGEQFF.

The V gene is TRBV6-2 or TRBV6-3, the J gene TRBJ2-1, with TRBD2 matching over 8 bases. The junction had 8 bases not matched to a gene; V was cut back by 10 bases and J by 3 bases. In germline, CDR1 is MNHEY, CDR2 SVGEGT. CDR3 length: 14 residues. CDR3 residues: CATLGTSGYNEQFF. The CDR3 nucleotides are TGTGCCACCCTGGGTACTAGCGGCTACAATGAGCAGTTCTTC.

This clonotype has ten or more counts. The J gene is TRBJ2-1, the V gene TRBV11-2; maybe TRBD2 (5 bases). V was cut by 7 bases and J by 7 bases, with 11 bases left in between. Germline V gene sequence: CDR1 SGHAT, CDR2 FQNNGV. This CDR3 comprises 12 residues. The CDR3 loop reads CASTLRGNEQFF. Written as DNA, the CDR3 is TGTGCCAGCACCCTACGGGGAAATGAGCAGTTCTTC.

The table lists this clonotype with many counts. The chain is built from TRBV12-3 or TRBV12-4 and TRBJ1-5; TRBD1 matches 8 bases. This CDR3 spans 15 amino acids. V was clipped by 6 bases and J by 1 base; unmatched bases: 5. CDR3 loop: CASRGQAGSNQPQHF. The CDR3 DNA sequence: TGTGCCAGCAGGGGACAGGCGGGAAGCAATCAGCCCCAGCATTTT.

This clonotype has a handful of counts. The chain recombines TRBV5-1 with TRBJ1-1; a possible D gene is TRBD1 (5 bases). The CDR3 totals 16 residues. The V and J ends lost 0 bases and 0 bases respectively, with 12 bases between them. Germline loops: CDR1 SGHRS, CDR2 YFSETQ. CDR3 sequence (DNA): TGCGCCAGCAGCTTGGAGGTAGGGGAGATGAACACTGAAGCTTTCTTT. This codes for CASSLEVGEMNTEAFF.

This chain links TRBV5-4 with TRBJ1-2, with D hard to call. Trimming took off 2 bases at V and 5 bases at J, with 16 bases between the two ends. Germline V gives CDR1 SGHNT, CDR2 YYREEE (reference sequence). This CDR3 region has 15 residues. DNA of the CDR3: TGTGCCAGCAGCTTCACACGGATAGCGCTTTATGGCTACACCTTC. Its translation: CASSFTRIALYGYTF.

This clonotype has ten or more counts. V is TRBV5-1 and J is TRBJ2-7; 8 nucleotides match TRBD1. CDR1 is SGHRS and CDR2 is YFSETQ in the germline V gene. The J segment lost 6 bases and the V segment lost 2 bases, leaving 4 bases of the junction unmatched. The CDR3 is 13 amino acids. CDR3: CASSFGQGREQYF. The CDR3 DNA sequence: TGCGCCAGCAGCTTCGGACAGGGCCGCGAGCAGTACTTC. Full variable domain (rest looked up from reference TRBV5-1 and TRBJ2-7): KAGVTQTPRYLIKTRGQQVTLSCSPISGHRSVSWYQQTPGQGLQFLFEYFSETQRNKGNFPGRFSGRQFSNSRSEMNVSTLELGDSALYLCASSFGQGREQYFGPGTRLTVT.

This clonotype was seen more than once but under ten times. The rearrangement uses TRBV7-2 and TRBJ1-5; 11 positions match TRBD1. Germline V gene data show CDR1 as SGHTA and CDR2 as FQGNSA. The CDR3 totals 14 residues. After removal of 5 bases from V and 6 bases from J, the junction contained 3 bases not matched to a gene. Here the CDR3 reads CASSGQGAAQPQHF. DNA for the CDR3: TGTGCCAGCAGCGGACAGGGGGCTGCTCAGCCCCAGCATTTT.